Below, 15 T cell receptor beta chains from the same sample are listed, as sequenced in a study of T cells after somatic rescue of genetic block. Data came from immunoSEQ multiplex PCR; TCRdb stores just in-frame clones and leaves some out. This table holds approximately 70,000 clones, approximately 90% found once. The specimen sequenced was peripheral blood mononuclear cells (PBMCs). These receptors originate from a man aged 25-45 years.

V gene TRBV6-4 combines with J gene TRBJ2-1; D unresolved. Germline assignment: CDR1 MRHNA and CDR2 SNTAGT. Trimming left V 8 bases short and J 7 bases short, with 6 bases between. This CDR3 has 10 residues. CDR3 coding DNA: TGTGCCAGCCCGTGGAATGAGCAGTTCTTC. It codes for CASPWNEQFF.

The chain is built from TRBV27 and TRBJ2-7, with TRBD1 as a possible D gene (5 bases). The CDR3 sequence is 13 residues long. Trimming left V 0 bases short and J 9 bases short, with 12 bases between. Germline CDR1 and CDR2: MNHEY and SMNVEV (reference sequence). The CDR3 region has the DNA TGTGCCAGCAGTTTATCGTCAGGGAACGGGCAGTACTTC. Translated: CASSLSSGNGQYF.

This chain joins TRBV2 and TRBJ2-3; the D gene is possibly TRBD1 (6 bases). V gave up 6 bases and J gave up 0 bases, with 10 bases separating them. The CDR3 has 14 residues. CDR1 and CDR2 from the germline V gene are SNHLY and FYNNEI. Here the CDR3 reads CASSWDTSTDTQYF. The CDR3, as DNA: TGTGCCAGCAGCTGGGACACCAGCACAGATACGCAGTATTTT. Using reference TRBV2 and TRBJ2-3 for the parts outside the CDR3, the full variable domain is EPEVTQTPSHQVTQMGQEVILRCVPISNHLYFYWYRQILGQKVEFLVSFYNNEISEKSEIFDDQFSVERPDGSNFTLKIRSTKLEDSAMYFCASSWDTSTDTQYFGPGTRLTVL.

The V gene is TRBV18, the J gene TRBJ1-5; TRBD1 matches at 8 bases. Per germline, CDR1 KGHSH and CDR2 LQKENI. This CDR3 region has 15 residues. J gave up 2 bases and V 2 bases, and 2 bases lay outside the gene matches. The CDR3 protein is CASSPVGQGNQPQHF. For the CDR3, the DNA is TGTGCCAGCTCACCAGTGGGACAGGGCAATCAGCCCCAGCATTTT.

The V call is TRBV27, the J call TRBJ2-3; 9 nucleotides align to TRBD1. Germline V gene sequence: CDR1 MNHEY, CDR2 SMNVEV (reference sequence). Germline trimming cut 5 bases from V and 2 bases from J; bases unmatched to any gene: 5. This CDR3 has 15 residues. In nucleotides, the CDR3 is TGTGCCAGCAGTAACAGGGGGCTCTACACAGATACGCAGTATTTT. Translated: CASSNRGLYTDTQYF.

The chain has TRBV7-2 and TRBJ2-1; perhaps D is TRBD1 or TRBD2 (5 bases each). Trimming took 5 bases from V and 15 from J, leaving 20 bases between them. Germline values: CDR1 SGHTA, CDR2 FQGNSA. This CDR3 has 13 residues. CDR3 nucleotides: TGTGCCAGCAGCACCACGGGACGCGGACGGCCGTTCTTC. Translating gives CASSTTGRGRPFF.

The chain employs TRBV6-6 and TRBJ1-5; 8 nucleotides align to TRBD1. The trim removed 7 bases at V and 4 bases at J, leaving 9 bases unmatched. Per germline, CDR1 MNHNY and CDR2 SVGAGI (reference sequence). This CDR3 is 15 amino acids long. The CDR3 sequence is CASTVGQGRNQPQHF. The CDR3 nucleotides are TGTGCCAGCACGGTAGGACAGGGCCGGAATCAGCCCCAGCATTTT.

The CDR3: CASSLLLTQYF. CDR3 nucleotide sequence: TGTGCCAGCAGCTTACTCTTGACCCAGTACTTC. J is TRBJ2-5 and V is TRBV7-2; D is undetermined. The germline V gene encodes CDR1 SGHTA and CDR2 FQGNSA. The CDR3 extends over 11 amino acids. Trimming left V 2 bases short and J 7 bases short, with 5 bases between.

The genes are TRBV5-1 and TRBJ2-1, with 11 positions matching TRBD1. The CDR3 is 14 residues long. Germline V lookup: CDR1 SGHRS, CDR2 YFSETQ. J lost 7 bases, V lost 4 bases, and 4 bases had no gene match. In DNA, the CDR3 is TGCGCCAGCAGCCAGGACAGGGGGCTGAATGAGCAGTTCTTC. It is translated as CASSQDRGLNEQFF.

This clone showed up just a few times. The chain recombines TRBV9 with TRBJ2-1; D is undetermined. The CDR3 is made up of 14 amino acids. V was pared by 4 bases and J by 3 bases, with 11 bases between. Germline V gives CDR1 SGDLS, CDR2 YYNGEE. The CDR3 coding sequence is TGTGCCAGCAGCATGGCTAGTATCTACAATGAGCAGTTCTTC. It specifies CASSMASIYNEQFF.

The rearrangement joins TRBV6-1 to TRBJ2-7; 9 bases agree with TRBD1. The CDR3 sequence is 12 residues long. The germline V gene has CDR1 MNHNS and CDR2 SASEGT. After removal of 6 bases from V and 4 bases from J, the junction contained 1 base not matched to a gene. The CDR3 sequence is CASRGQGYEQYF. CDR3 bases: TGTGCCAGCAGGGGACAGGGATACGAGCAGTACTTC.

This rearrangement joins TRBV14 to TRBJ2-2; the match to TRBD2 covers 10 bases. Unmatched junction bases numbered 6, after V lost 4 bases and J lost 7 bases. In germline, CDR1 is SGHDN, CDR2 FVKESK. The CDR3 is 15 residues long. The CDR3, as DNA: TGTGCCAGCAGCCCGAGCGGGAGGGCTATCGGGGAGCTGTTTTTT. Translated, it gives CASSPSGRAIGELFF. Together with reference TRBV14 and TRBJ2-2, the CDR3 gives the full variable domain: EAGVTQFPSHSVIEKGQTVTLRCDPISGHDNLYWYRRVMGKEIKFLLHFVKESKQDESGMPNNRFLAERTGGTYSTLKVQPAELEDSGVYFCASSPSGRAIGELFFGEGSRLTVL.

The chain recombines TRBV10-3 with TRBJ1-3; 7 bases line up with TRBD1. Germline lookup yields CDR1 ENHRY and CDR2 SYGVKD. The J segment lost 11 bases and the V segment lost 6 bases, leaving 13 bases of the junction unmatched. CDR3 length: 14 residues. This CDR3 reads CAISSGQARGAIYF. The CDR3 DNA is TGTGCCATCAGCTCAGGACAGGCGAGAGGGGCCATATATTTT.

This chain uses TRBV5-1 with TRBJ1-1, with a possible D match to TRBD1 (6 bases). CDR1 is SGHRS and CDR2 is YFSETQ in the germline V gene. The CDR3 spans 13 residues. The germline V and J ends were trimmed by 3 bases and 12 bases, with 18 bases remaining between them. In nucleotides, the CDR3 is TGCGCCAGCAGCTCCCGGACTTCTCAGGGGTCTTTCTTT. It specifies CASSSRTSQGSFF.

CDR3 region: CAWTTDRGNYGYTF. As DNA, the CDR3 is TGTGCCTGGACGACGGACAGGGGTAACTATGGCTACACCTTC. The chain joins TRBV30 to TRBJ1-2; 9 nucleotides align to TRBD1. Germline V CDR1 and CDR2: GTSNPN, SVGIG (reference sequence). V lost 4 bases and J lost 1; bases outside the gene matches: 4. The CDR3 is made up of 14 amino acids.